The sequence of this TCR beta chain was determined in a study of blood T cell repertoires in COVID-19. Measured with immunoSEQ multiplex PCR; TCRdb has only the in-frame clones, and not every one. The table has 310,000 or so clones, 85% to 90% seen once. From germline, CDR1 is MNHEY and CDR2 SMNVEV (reference sequence). V trimming: 3 bases; J trimming: 1 base; junction bases outside the gene matches: 11. The CDR3 has 17 residues. Sequencing used PBMCs or T cells enriched from blood (not recorded which). The chain links TRBV27 to TRBJ1-1; TRBD1 matches at 7 bases. This receptor was obtained from a woman aged 18-35 years who had recovered from COVID-19. CDR3 sequence (DNA): TGTGCCAGCAGTTTTGCGGTTTTCGGGACAGCGAACACTGAAGCTTTCTTT. Encoded protein: CASSFAVFGTANTEAFF.